The 11 T cell receptor beta chains given below trace back to one sample, sequenced in a study of cytomegalovirus exposure and HLA in healthy donors. Researchers ran the PCR with 60 Vbeta and 13 Jbeta primers. TCRdb's copy holds only in-frame clones and misses some; the assay was immunoSEQ multiplex PCR. Seen here are about 130,000 clones, roughly 75% observed once, and the top ten hold roughly 3.5%. Sequenced sample: PBMCs. These receptor sequences come from a woman aged 45-59 years in good health and CMV-seronegative.

In regard to this clone: A read error may account for a junction end that differs from germline. In nucleotides, the CDR3 is TGTTCCAGCAGCTCTTCAGCAGGGGCTGGCTCTGGAAACACCATATATTTT. It yields the protein CSSSSSAGAGSGNTIYF. The chain employs TRBV7-9 and TRBJ1-3, with D perhaps TRBD1 (6 bases). In germline, CDR1 is SEHNR, CDR2 FQNEAQ (reference sequence). CDR3 length: 17 residues. The full variable domain, its missing parts supplied by reference TRBV7-9 and TRBJ1-3, is DTGVSQNPRHKITKRGQNVTFRCDPISEHNRLYWYRQTLGQGPEFLTYFQNEAQLEKSRLLSDRFSAERPKGSFSTLEIQRTEQGDSAMYLCSSSSSAGAGSGNTIYFGEGSWLTVV.

This chain connects TRBV6-5 to TRBJ2-5; 7 nucleotides match TRBD1. CDR3 length: 15 residues. V gave up 5 bases and J gave up 2 bases; unmatched junction bases: 8. CDR1 is MNHEY and CDR2 is SVGAGI in the germline V gene. This CDR3 reads CASSGTVDRQETQYF. CDR3 sequence (DNA): TGTGCCAGCAGTGGCACTGTGGACAGGCAAGAGACCCAGTACTTC.

V usage is TRBV28 and J usage is TRBJ1-2; TRBD1 is a possible D gene (5 bases). Germline V gene data show CDR1 as MDHEN and CDR2 as SYDVKM. The CDR3 is 14 residues long. The germline V and J ends were trimmed by 5 bases and 7 bases, with 17 bases remaining between them. CDR3: CASSARLRDSGYTF. The CDR3 DNA reads as TGTGCCAGCAGTGCCAGACTGAGGGACTCTGGCTACACCTTC.

The V and J genes are TRBV6-1 and TRBJ1-5; 9 positions agree with TRBD1. Germline V gene data show CDR1 as MNHNS and CDR2 as SASEGT. This CDR3 is 14 amino acids long. V gave up 6 bases and J gave up 7 bases; unmatched junction bases: 7. The CDR3 is CASSDTGGWQPQHF. CDR3 nucleotides: TGTGCCAGCAGCGACACAGGGGGCTGGCAGCCCCAGCATTTT.

The chain uses TRBV19 and TRBJ1-5; a weak D match, TRBD1 (5 bases). Germline CDR1 is LNHDA and CDR2 is SQIVND (reference sequence). CDR3 length: 13 residues. V was clipped by 2 bases and J by 8 bases, with 10 bases between them. In DNA, the CDR3 is TGTGCCAGTAGTATATCACGGGGGGAGCCCCAGCATTTT. Protein: CASSISRGEPQHF.

The V and J genes are TRBV7-2 and TRBJ2-7; D is undetermined. Germline lookup yields CDR1 SGHTA and CDR2 FQGNSA. V gave up 1 base and J gave up 6 bases, with 10 bases separating them. This CDR3 contains 13 residues. The DNA for the CDR3 is TGTGCCAGCAGCTTAGGGAGAATCCCCGAGCAGTACTTC. Translating gives CASSLGRIPEQYF.

The chain uses TRBV28 and TRBJ2-4; 9 nucleotides match TRBD2. The CDR3 contains 14 residues. Germline-derived CDR1 and CDR2 are MDHEN and SYDVKM. J was trimmed by 8 bases and V by 4 bases; bases with no gene match: 6. The CDR3 coding sequence is TGTGCCAGCAGTTCCGGGACTAGCAGCTACATTCAGTACTTC. Translating gives CASSSGTSSYIQYF.

V usage is TRBV28 and J usage is TRBJ2-1; D is unresolved. The CDR3 is 12 amino acids. Germline V gene data show CDR1 as MDHEN and CDR2 as SYDVKM. The V end was cut by 10 bases, the J end by 3 bases, with 10 bases between. For the CDR3, the DNA is TGTGCCACCACCCGTAGCTACAATGAGCAGTTCTTC. It translates to CATTRSYNEQFF.

The V gene is TRBV2, the J gene TRBJ2-3, with 9 nucleotides matching TRBD2. The CDR3 loop spans 14 amino acids. V lost 7 bases and J lost 5; bases outside the gene matches: 7. The V gene's germline CDR1 is SNHLY and CDR2 FYNNEI. CDR3 sequence (DNA): TGTGCCAGCAATGGGCTAGCGGGGATAGATACGCAGTATTTT. Residues: CASNGLAGIDTQYF.

The chain employs TRBV7-9 and TRBJ1-6; 10 bases match TRBD1. The V and J ends lost 5 bases and 1 base, in that order; junction bases with no gene match: 5. The CDR3 has 17 amino acids. Per the germline V gene, CDR1 is SEHNR and CDR2 is FQNEAQ (reference sequence). This CDR3 reads CASSDGTGVSYNSPLHF. DNA for the CDR3: TGTGCCAGCAGCGATGGGACAGGGGTTTCCTATAATTCACCCCTCCACTTT.

Concerning this clone itself: Other nucleotide sequences in the sample specify the same CDR3. The chain joins TRBV4-1 to TRBJ1-1, with TRBD1 as a possible D gene (5 bases). Germline CDR1 reads MGHRA; CDR2 reads YSYEKL. The CDR3 covers 15 residues. Between the trimmed V and J ends, which lost 2 bases and 1 base, there was a span of 11 bases. The CDR3 DNA follows: TGCGCCAGCAGCCAATCCCTTCAGGGGAACACTGAAGCTTTCTTT. Translation gives CASSQSLQGNTEAFF.